Listed below are T cell receptor beta chains from one sample, sequenced in a study of regulatory T cells in long-lasting Graves disease. TCRdb re-called the multiplex PCR reads with MiXCR, one entry per CDR3 protein. The profile shows about 500,000 distinct CDR3 sequences, 12% of them singletons. The sample was also linked to a second study, of T cells in Graves' hyperthyroidism and ophthalmopathy.

Source: peripheral blood mononuclear cells (PBMCs), taken at new diagnosis, from a patient treated with antithyroid drugs. These TCRs come from a woman aged 25 to 39 with Graves disease. Each CDR3 is given with its conserved first and last residue. The D gene is left open where the match is weak. The size of a clone is reported for some rows only, either as once, few or many, or as a class for expanded clones.

>TRBV28|NA|TRBJ2-2|NA
CASRQVHTGELFF
TGTGCCAGCAGACAGGTCCACACCGGGGAGCTGTTTTTT
>TRBV20-1|TRBD2|TRBJ2-1|many
CSARIPAGDNEQFF
TGCAGTGCTAGGATTCCAGCGGGAGACAATGAGCAGTTCTTC
>TRBV7-8|TRBD1|TRBJ2-7|many
CASSLQLSWDREQYF
TGTGCCAGCAGCCTTCAGCTTAGCTGGGACAGAGAGCAGTACTTC
>TRBV29-1|NA|TRBJ2-2|NA
CSVATDRTGELFF
TGCAGCGTTGCAACTGATAGGACCGGGGAGCTGTTTTTT
>TRBV28|NA|TRBJ2-1|many
CASSLFGTYNEQFF
TGTGCCAGCAGCCTGTTCGGGACCTACAATGAGCAGTTCTTC
>TRBV18|TRBD1|TRBJ1-6|NA
CASSPGQGDNSPLHF
TGTGCCAGCTCACCGGGACAGGGGGATAATTCACCCCTCCACTTT
>TRBV15|NA|TRBJ1-4|many
CATSRAISTNEKLFF
TGTGCCACCAGCAGGGCAATATCAACTAATGAAAAACTGTTTTTT
>TRBV4-1|NA|TRBJ1-5|few
CASSRPGSLGQPQHF
TGCGCCAGCAGCCGCCCCGGGAGTCTCGGACAGCCCCAGCATTTT
>TRBV18|TRBD1|TRBJ2-7|NA
CASSTHRGPSYEQYF
TGTGCCAGCTCAACCCACAGGGGGCCATCCTACGAGCAGTACTTC
>TRBV28|NA|TRBJ1-6|many
CASSLRPDNSPLHF
TGTGCCAGCAGTTTACGACCGGATAATTCACCCCTCCACTTT
>TRBV6-5|NA|TRBJ1-1|many
CASSYSATSNTEAFF
TGTGCCAGCAGTTACTCGGCGACATCTAACACTGAAGCTTTCTTT
>TRBV20-1|TRBD2|TRBJ2-1|many
CSARGTSGRAYNEQFF
TGCAGTGCTAGAGGGACTAGCGGGAGGGCCTACAATGAGCAGTTCTTC
>TRBV27|NA|TRBJ2-7|many
CASSFAGTPSYEQYF
TGTGCCAGCAGTTTTGCGGGGACTCCAAGCTACGAGCAGTACTTC
>TRBV10-3|TRBD1|TRBJ2-1|many
CAISEVGQGYNEQFF
TGTGCCATCAGTGAGGTAGGACAGGGGTACAATGAGCAGTTCTTC
>TRBV6-2/TRBV6-3|NA|TRBJ2-1|many
CASSPGGGLHYNEQFF
TGTGCCAGCAGTCCAGGGGGGGGATTACATTACAATGAGCAGTTCTTC
>TRBV12-3/TRBV12-4|NA|TRBJ2-6|many
CASSVRGASGANVLTF
TGTGCCAGCAGTGTGCGAGGAGCCTCTGGGGCCAACGTCCTGACTTTC
>TRBV24-1|NA|TRBJ1-5|many
CATSDLRSRGGELSNQPQHF
TGTGCCACCAGTGATTTGCGATCCCGGGGGGGGGAACTTAGCAATCAGCCCCAGCATTTT
>TRBV28|NA|TRBJ1-3|many
CASSFAGSGYGRSGNTIYF
TGTGCCAGCAGTTTCGCCGGTAGTGGCTATGGGCGCTCTGGAAACACCATATATTTT
>TRBV12-3/TRBV12-4|NA|TRBJ2-5|few
CASSFAGTGETQYF
TGTGCCAGCAGTTTTGCCGGCACCGGGGAGACCCAGTACTTC
>TRBV7-2|TRBD1|TRBJ2-5|many
CASSRPAIGQGSGTLPKETQYF
TGTGCCAGCAGCCGTCCGGCAATTGGACAGGGGTCCGGAACCCTTCCGAAAGAGACCCAGTACTTC
>TRBV6-5|NA|TRBJ2-7|NA
CASSYIAGRYEQYF
TGTGCCAGCAGTTACATCGCGGGAAGGTACGAGCAGTACTTC
>TRBV10-3|TRBD2|TRBJ2-7|many
CAISESTSGGLQYF
TGTGCCATCAGTGAGTCGACTAGCGGGGGTCTGCAGTACTTC
>TRBV13|NA|TRBJ2-7|few
CASSLAGKSSYEQYF
TGTGCCAGCAGCTTAGCGGGCAAAAGCTCCTACGAGCAGTACTTC
>TRBV2|NA|TRBJ2-7|many
CASSDVGWQLEQYF
TGTGCCAGCAGTGACGTAGGGTGGCAGCTCGAGCAGTACTTC
>TRBV10-2|NA|TRBJ2-1|many
CASSEGPGRLYNEQFF
TGCGCCAGCAGTGAAGGCCCGGGGAGACTCTACAATGAGCAGTTCTTC
>TRBV28|NA|TRBJ1-5|few
CASTLGGGNNQPQHF
TGTGCCAGCACCCTGGGGGGAGGTAACAATCAGCCCCAGCATTTT
>TRBV20-1|TRBD2|TRBJ2-3|many
CSASISGRGTDTQYF
TGCAGTGCTAGTATTAGCGGGAGGGGAACAGATACGCAGTATTTT
>TRBV12-3/TRBV12-4|NA|TRBJ1-1|NA
CASGMGLGAFF
TGTGCCAGCGGTATGGGACTAGGGGCTTTCTTT
>TRBV20-1|NA|TRBJ1-1|many
CSAPPPAVEAFF
TGCAGTGCCCCCCCCCCGGCAGTTGAAGCTTTCTTT
>TRBV4-3|TRBD1|TRBJ2-5|once
CASSQDRGPPETQYF
TGCGCCAGCAGCCAAGATAGGGGGCCTCCAGAGACCCAGTACTTC
>TRBV11-1|NA|TRBJ2-3|many
CASSPGTTSTDTQYF
TGTGCCAGCAGCCCCGGGACGACTAGCACAGATACGCAGTATTTT
>TRBV28|NA|TRBJ1-3|NA
CASSASTGTRSGNTIYF
TGTGCCAGCAGTGCATCGACAGGCACCAGATCTGGAAACACCATATATTTT
>TRBV7-2|TRBD2|TRBJ2-7|many
CASSNIPPSGRASEQYF
TGTGCCAGCAGTAATATACCCCCTAGCGGGAGGGCCAGCGAGCAGTACTTC
>TRBV4-2|TRBD2|TRBJ2-2|few
CASSLGTSGNRHGELFF
TGTGCCAGCAGCCTGGGGACTAGCGGGAATCGGCACGGGGAGCTGTTTTTT
>TRBV20-1|NA|TRBJ2-1|many
CSASTGRSSYNEQFF
TGCAGTGCTAGCACGGGACGCAGCTCCTACAATGAGCAGTTCTTC
>TRBV2|NA|TRBJ1-1|many
CASSEMTEAFF
TGTGCCAGCAGTGAAATGACTGAAGCTTTCTTT
>TRBV20-1|TRBD1|TRBJ1-1|many
CSARSGQNEAFF
TGCAGTGCTAGATCGGGACAGAATGAAGCTTTCTTT
>TRBV6-2/TRBV6-3|NA|TRBJ2-5|many
CASSYPHGTQYF
TGTGCCAGCAGTTACCCCCACGGGACCCAGTACTTC
>TRBV5-1|TRBD1|TRBJ2-3|many
CASSLRQGFYQTQYF
TGCGCCAGCAGCTTGCGACAGGGTTTTTATCAGACGCAGTATTTT
>TRBV19|NA|TRBJ1-5|many
CASSGPFEGKQPQHF
TGTGCCAGTAGTGGGCCATTTGAGGGGAAGCAGCCCCAGCATTTT
>TRBV20-1|NA|TRBJ2-3|many
CSATDYTDTQYF
TGCAGTGCTACCGACTACACAGATACGCAGTATTTT
>TRBV27|NA|TRBJ2-7|many
CASSLSGNEQYF
TGTGCCAGCAGTTTATCTGGGAACGAGCAGTACTTC
>TRBV20-1|NA|TRBJ2-2|many
CSAPDRNTGELFF
TGCAGTGCTCCGGACAGAAACACCGGGGAGCTGTTTTTT
>TRBV4-3|NA|TRBJ2-1|NA
CASSQDSHRNVRGEQFF
TGCGCCAGCAGCCAAGATTCCCATCGGAACGTTCGGGGGGAGCAGTTCTTC
>TRBV10-3|NA|TRBJ1-5|NA
CAISEVFLIGGRGQPQHF
TGTGCCATCAGTGAGGTTTTCCTTATTGGGGGAAGGGGGCAGCCCCAGCATTTT
>TRBV5-6|NA|TRBJ2-2|many
CASSLGANTGELFF
TGTGCCAGCAGCTTAGGAGCGAACACCGGGGAGCTGTTTTTT
>TRBV6-5|NA|TRBJ2-1|many
CASSYRVGGEQFF
TGTGCCAGCAGTTACCGCGTGGGCGGGGAGCAGTTCTTC
>TRBV28|NA|TRBJ2-1|many
CASGPLAQEQFF
TGTGCCAGCGGCCCACTGGCCCAGGAGCAGTTCTTC
>TRBV5-6|NA|TRBJ2-1|few
CASSYPGTIYNEQFF
TGTGCCAGCAGCTACCCGGGGACAATTTACAATGAGCAGTTCTTC
>TRBV3-1|NA|TRBJ2-7|many
CASSFLGDISPYEQYF
TGTGCCAGCAGCTTCCTTGGGGACATATCACCCTACGAGCAGTACTTC
>TRBV7-2|NA|TRBJ2-1|many
CASREGLYANEQFF
TGTGCCAGCCGGGAAGGATTATACGCGAATGAGCAGTTCTTC
>TRBV19|TRBD1|TRBJ2-1|NA
CASSFSGGLREQFF
TGTGCCAGTAGTTTTTCAGGGGGTTTGCGGGAGCAGTTCTTC
>TRBV18|NA|TRBJ1-6|many
CASSPDGNSPLHF
TGTGCCAGCAGTCCCGACGGCAATTCACCCCTCCACTTT
>TRBV4-2|NA|TRBJ2-5|NA
CASSQLTPDGDQETQYF
TGTGCCAGCAGCCAACTCACCCCGGACGGAGACCAAGAGACCCAGTACTTC